A single sample gave rise to the 32 T cell receptor beta chains below, sequenced in a study of read filtering for tumor transcriptome and immune sequencing. Molecular barcoded adaptors covering alpha/delta and beta/gamma chains were used on roughly 400 ng RNA. TCRdb ran MiXCR on the reads and lists one entry per CDR3 protein. This table has about 46,000 distinct CDR3 sequences, approximately 19% appearing once. Sequenced: a population of CD138-negative cells sorted from bone marrow. The receptors were gathered from a donor aged 40 or older with multiple myeloma.

About this clonotype itself: One junction end does not reproduce the germline sequence, and a read error may be involved. The chain combines TRBV29-1 with TRBJ2-3; D may be TRBD2 (5 bases). The CDR3 extends over 15 amino acids. Germline assignment: CDR1 SQVTM and CDR2 ANQGSEA. The CDR3, as DNA: TGCGGCGTTGACTTGGCGGGCGGTAGCACAGATACGCAGTATTTT. It is translated as CGVDLAGGSTDTQYF.

This clonotype was recorded at least ten times. The chain employs TRBV20-1 and TRBJ2-1, with 9 bases lining up with TRBD1. Per germline, CDR1 DFQATT and CDR2 SNEGSKA (reference sequence). Trimming removed 6 bases from V and 10 bases from J; junction bases left unmatched: 13. This CDR3 comprises 14 residues. The CDR3 loop is CSATGTGTSREQFF. The CDR3 DNA reads TGCAGTGCCACCGGGACAGGGACGTCCCGCGAGCAGTTCTTC.

In this sample, this clonotype turned up once. The rearrangement joins TRBV7-2 to TRBJ2-3; D is unclear. V lost 3 bases to trimming and J lost 5 bases, with 6 bases between them. Germline assignment: CDR1 SGHTA and CDR2 FQGNSA. The CDR3 spans 12 residues. The CDR3 nucleotides are TGTGCCAGCAGCTTTTACGAAGATACGCAGTATTTT. This gives the protein CASSFYEDTQYF.

This clonotype has a handful of counts. The J gene is TRBJ2-7, the V gene TRBV19, with TRBD1 as a possible D gene (5 bases). Trimming left V 3 bases short and J 2 bases short, with 8 bases between. CDR3 length equals 13 residues. Germline CDR1 and CDR2: LNHDA and SQIVND (reference sequence). The CDR3, as DNA: TGTGCCAGTAGTATCACAGGAACCTACGAGCAGTACTTC. Translation gives CASSITGTYEQYF.

Turning to this clonotype: With a much larger clone just one base away, this may be a read error. V usage is TRBV5-5 and J usage is TRBJ2-5; tentative D call: TRBD1 (6 bases). Germline V CDR1 and CDR2: SGHKS, YYEKEE (reference sequence). The CDR3 sequence is 13 residues long. For the CDR3, the DNA is TGTGACAGCAGCTTGACAGGCGCAGAGACCCAGTACTTC. It encodes CDSSLTGAETQYF.

Many counts were recorded for this clonotype. V is TRBV19 and J is TRBJ2-7, with D possibly matching TRBD1 (5 bases). Germline V gene sequence: CDR1 LNHDA, CDR2 SQIVND (reference sequence). Trimming cost V 5 bases and J 2 bases, with 10 bases left between them. The CDR3 is 13 residues long. This chain's CDR3 is CASSQGQTYEQYF. The CDR3 DNA sequence: TGTGCCAGTAGTCAAGGACAAACCTACGAGCAGTACTTC.

Many counts were recorded for this clonotype. This chain joins TRBV6-2 or TRBV6-3 and TRBJ2-7; a weak D match, TRBD2 (6 bases). The V gene's germline CDR1 is MNHEY and CDR2 SVGEGT. Trimming shortened V by 7 bases and J by 0 bases, and 13 bases separated the two germline ends. The CDR3 has 14 amino acids. CDR3 coding DNA: TGTGCCAGCACCGACAGCGGGCCCTCCTACGAGCAGTACTTC. It encodes CASTDSGPSYEQYF.

This clonotype was detected ten times or more. V is TRBV2 and J is TRBJ2-3; no clear D. This CDR3 has 12 residues. Trimming shortened V by 6 bases and J by 5 bases, and 9 bases separated the two germline ends. CDR1 and CDR2 (germline): SNHLY, FYNNEI. The CDR3 coding sequence is TGTGCCAGCAGGGAGACGGTAGATACGCAGTATTTT. This translates into CASRETVDTQYF.

With respect to this clonotype: Possible read error: a much larger clone is one base away. The gene calls are TRBV29-1 and TRBJ1-4; maybe TRBD1 (5 bases). The CDR3 runs 11 residues. Germline assignment: CDR1 SQVTM and CDR2 ANQGSEA. The CDR3, as DNA: TGCAGAGTTGAAGATAGGGGAAAACTGTTTTTT. It is translated as CRVEDRGKLFF.

This chain uses TRBV12-3 or TRBV12-4 with TRBJ1-4; the D is unclear. CDR3 length: 16 residues. The V end lost 1 base, the J end lost 7 bases, and 16 bases lay between the germline ends. CDR3 amino acids: CASSLDSTARGEKLFF. CDR3 sequence (DNA): TGTGCCAGCAGTTTAGATTCGACCGCCCGGGGTGAAAAACTGTTTTTT.

Ten or more counts support this clonotype. The chain combines TRBV3-1 with TRBJ2-3, with unresolved D. The CDR3 is 15 amino acids. Germline V CDR1 and CDR2: LGHDT, YNNKEL (reference sequence). Trimming pared 0 bases from V and 4 bases from J, leaving 11 bases between. The chain's CDR3 is CASSQDGDPADTQYF. CDR3 coding DNA: TGTGCCAGCAGCCAAGATGGGGATCCCGCAGATACGCAGTATTTT.

In its sample, this clonotype was seen many times. V gene TRBV28 combines with J gene TRBJ1-4, with 7 nucleotides matching TRBD1. Per the germline V gene, CDR1 is MDHEN and CDR2 is SYDVKM. J gave up 10 bases and V 4 bases, and 15 bases lay outside the gene matches. CDR3 length equals 16 residues. CDR3 nucleotide sequence: TGTGCCAGCAGTTCCCTCCGGACAGGCGAAATGGTAAAACTGTTTTTT. Its protein product is CASSSLRTGEMVKLFF.

The CDR3 bases are TGCAGTGCTAGGGACAGCGGGAGCCAGACCCAGTACTTC. This codes for CSARDSGSQTQYF. The gene calls are TRBV20-1 and TRBJ2-5, with TRBD2 identical over 8 bases. Germline CDR1 reads DFQATT; CDR2 reads SNEGSKA (reference sequence). V trimming: 3 bases; J trimming: 6 bases; junction bases outside the gene matches: 6. The CDR3 loop spans 13 amino acids.

This clonotype came up many times. The chain has TRBV7-2 and TRBJ2-3, with D maybe TRBD2 (5 bases). Deletions cut 4 bases from V and 4 bases from J, with 6 bases between. This CDR3 region has 12 residues. Germline V gene data show CDR1 as SGHTA and CDR2 as FQGNSA. The CDR3 DNA reads as TGTGCCAGCAGCTACGGGGCAGATACGCAGTATTTT. This codes for CASSYGADTQYF.

A note on this clonotype: This may come from a read error, since a much larger clone is one base off. Since the CDR3 does not end with the conserved phenylalanine or tryptophan, this likely comes from a read error. The chain combines TRBV29-1 with TRBJ2-7; TRBD1 might be the D (6 bases). V lost 1 base and J 1 base, leaving 8 bases between the germline ends. CDR3 length: 13 amino acids. CDR1 and CDR2 from the germline V gene are SQVTM and ANQGSEA. The DNA for the CDR3 is TGCAGCGTTGAAGGTAGGGGGTCCTACGAGCAGTACCTC. It codes for CSVEGRGSYEQYL.

The chain joins TRBV11-3 to TRBJ2-1; D remains ambiguous. The germline V gene encodes CDR1 SGHNT and CDR2 YENEEA. Deletions cut 0 bases from V and 9 bases from J, with 18 bases between. The CDR3 length is 16 residues. In DNA, the CDR3 is TGTGCCAGCAGCTTAGATACGTGGCAGGTGGTCAGTGAGCAGTTCTTC. This sequence encodes CASSLDTWQVVSEQFF.

At least ten counts were recorded for this clonotype. The chain combines TRBV5-1 with TRBJ2-5, with 7 bases matching TRBD1. Trimming at V came to 0 bases and at J to 3 bases, leaving 2 bases not matched to a gene. CDR3 size: 14 residues. In germline, CDR1 is SGHRS, CDR2 YFSETQ. CDR3 sequence reads: CASSLVQGEETQYF. CDR3 nucleotide sequence: TGCGCCAGCAGCTTGGTCCAGGGGGAAGAGACCCAGTACTTC.

In this sample, this clonotype turned up many times. The chain combines TRBV12-3 or TRBV12-4 with TRBJ2-1; D possibly matches TRBD1 or TRBD2 (6 bases each). CDR3 length: 12 amino acids. Trimming took 6 bases from V and 7 from J, leaving 10 bases between them. The CDR3: CASSTGRNEQFF. CDR3 sequence (DNA): TGTGCCAGCAGCACAGGGAGGAATGAGCAGTTCTTC.

This clonotype has at least ten counts. This chain uses TRBV29-1 with TRBJ2-1; 13 nucleotides agree with TRBD2. This CDR3 is 14 amino acids long. Germline CDR1 is SQVTM and CDR2 is ANQGSEA. V trimming: 6 bases; J trimming: 8 bases; junction bases outside the gene matches: 7. The CDR3 nucleotides read TGCAGCGTCCTGGGACTAGCGGGACAGGATGAGCAGTTCTTC. This sequence encodes CSVLGLAGQDEQFF.

With regard to this clonotype: A much larger clone differs from this one at a single base, so this may be a read error. The chain carries TRBV28 and TRBJ1-4; D ambiguous. The germline CDR1 and CDR2 sequences are MDHEN and SYDVKM. The CDR3 length is 16 residues. CDR3 coding DNA: TGTACCAGCAGTTTGGCCGGAGAAGCAACTAATGAAAAACTGTTTTTT. This codes for CTSSLAGEATNEKLFF.

This clonotype has more than one count but fewer than ten. The V gene is TRBV19, the J gene TRBJ2-3; TRBD1 agrees at 10 bases. The length of the CDR3 is 14 residues. Looked up from germline, CDR1 is LNHDA and CDR2 is SQIVND (reference sequence). Trimming at V came to 8 bases and at J to 2 bases, leaving 4 bases not matched to a gene. The CDR3 spells CASGDRGFTDTQYF. As DNA, the CDR3 is TGTGCCAGTGGGGACAGGGGCTTCACAGATACGCAGTATTTT. Together with reference TRBV19 and TRBJ2-3, the CDR3 gives the full variable domain: DGGITQSPKYLFRKEGQNVTLSCEQNLNHDAMYWYRQDPGQGLRLIYYSQIVNDFQKGDIAEGYSVSREKKESFPLTVTSAQKNPTAFYLCASGDRGFTDTQYFGPGTRLTVL.

Ten or more counts support this clonotype. J is TRBJ2-7 and V is TRBV12-3 or TRBV12-4, with D unresolved. The CDR3 contains 14 residues. Between the trimmed V and J ends, which lost 5 bases and 3 bases, there was a span of 14 bases. CDR3 loop: CASSLLGPGYEQYF. CDR3 coding DNA: TGTGCCAGCAGTCTCCTAGGTCCCGGCTACGAGCAGTACTTC.

This clonotype was seen at least ten times. The chain uses TRBV30 and TRBJ2-2; D is unresolved. The CDR3 has 13 residues. Trimming stripped 5 bases from V and 4 bases from J, with 11 bases between. CDR1 is GTSNPN and CDR2 is SVGIG in the germline V gene (reference sequence). CDR3 region: CAWVSSGTGELFF. As DNA, the CDR3 is TGTGCCTGGGTTAGCTCGGGCACCGGGGAGCTGTTTTTT.

The sample holds many counts of this clonotype. The chain carries TRBV29-1 and TRBJ2-7; perhaps D is TRBD1 or TRBD2 (5 bases each). This CDR3 has 13 residues. Per germline, CDR1 SQVTM and CDR2 ANQGSEA. The DNA of the CDR3 is TGCAGAGTAATCTCGGGGCCGGGTTACGAGCAGTACTTC. Its translation is CRVISGPGYEQYF.

In its sample, this clonotype was seen once. Given a much more abundant clone one base away, this may be a read error. CDR3 loop: CASSSGTGNEQHF. CDR3 bases: TGTGCCAGCAGCTCAGGGACAGGGAACGAGCAGCACTTC. The chain carries TRBV5-4 and TRBJ2-7, with 9 bases that match TRBD1. The CDR3 totals 13 residues. Germline assignment: CDR1 SGHNT and CDR2 YYREEE (reference sequence).

This clonotype was counted at least ten times. J is TRBJ2-5 and V is TRBV12-3 or TRBV12-4; D is perhaps TRBD1 or TRBD2 (5 bases each). The length of the CDR3 is 12 residues. Trimming removed 6 bases from V and 5 bases from J, with 10 bases in between. CDR3 sequence reads: CASRRDEETQYF. CDR3 in DNA: TGTGCCAGCAGGAGGGACGAGGAGACCCAGTACTTC.

The V gene is TRBV7-2, the J gene TRBJ1-2; D not resolved. The CDR3 spans 13 residues. CDR1 is SGHTA, CDR2 FQGNSA, per germline. Trimming left V 5 bases short and J 5 bases short, with 12 bases between. DNA for the CDR3: TGTGCCAGCAGCATCAGAGGGCTATATGGCTACACCTTC. As protein: CASSIRGLYGYTF.

This clonotype showed up many times. V is TRBV6-5 and J is TRBJ1-2; perhaps TRBD1 as D (5 bases). V gave up 0 bases and J gave up 6 bases, with 11 bases separating them. From germline, CDR1 is MNHEY and CDR2 SVGAGI. The CDR3 runs to 14 residues. In DNA form, the CDR3 reads TGTGCCAGCAGTTACTCGACAGCCGGGGATGGCTACACCTTC. Its translation: CASSYSTAGDGYTF.

A note on this clonotype: A read error may be the cause here, since a much bigger clone is one base away. CDR3 DNA: TGTGCCAGCAGTTTTACGCTCCCCTCCGTGGCGGGAGGCTCCTACAATGAGCAGTTCTTC. This encodes CASSFTLPSVAGGSYNEQFF. This chain connects TRBV28 to TRBJ2-1; 8 positions agree with TRBD2. The J segment lost 0 bases and the V segment lost 3 bases, leaving 16 bases of the junction unmatched. The germline gives CDR1 MDHEN, CDR2 SYDVKM. This CDR3 has 20 amino acids.

Concerning this clonotype itself: An end of the junction differs from the germline gene, which may be a read error. CDR3 residues: CASSIGSQGMGEQSF. The CDR3, as DNA: TGTGCCAGTAGTATAGGATCACAGGGTATGGGTGAACAATCCTTC. The rearrangement uses TRBV19 and TRBJ2-1; a possible D gene is TRBD1 (6 bases). The CDR3 contains 15 residues. Germline CDR1 and CDR2: LNHDA and SQIVND (reference sequence).

There are many counts of this clonotype. This rearrangement joins TRBV6-2 or TRBV6-3 to TRBJ2-1; 12 bases align to TRBD2. The CDR3 covers 16 residues. Germline V gene sequence: CDR1 MNHEY, CDR2 SVGEGT. V lost 7 bases to trimming and J lost 4 bases; unmatched junction nucleotides: 8. The CDR3 region has the DNA TGTGCCAGCAAAATGGAGGGACTAGCGGGTTACAATGAGCAGTTCTTC. Amino acids: CASKMEGLAGYNEQFF.

As regards this clonotype: Since a much larger clone is just one base distant, this may be a read error. Here the CDR3 DNA reads TGCAGCGGGAGAAGAGACACACAAGGGACCCAGTACTTC. Translated: CSGRRDTQGTQYF. The chain has TRBV29-1 and TRBJ2-5; D is uncertain. CDR3 size: 13 residues. From germline, CDR1 is SQVTM and CDR2 ANQGSEA. Full variable domain (rest looked up from reference TRBV29-1 and TRBJ2-5): SAVISQKPSRDICQRGTSLTIQCQVDSQVTMMFWYRQQPGQSLTLIATANQGSEATYESGFVIDKFPISRPNLTFSTLTVSNMSPEDSSIYLCSGRRDTQGTQYFGPGTRLLVL.